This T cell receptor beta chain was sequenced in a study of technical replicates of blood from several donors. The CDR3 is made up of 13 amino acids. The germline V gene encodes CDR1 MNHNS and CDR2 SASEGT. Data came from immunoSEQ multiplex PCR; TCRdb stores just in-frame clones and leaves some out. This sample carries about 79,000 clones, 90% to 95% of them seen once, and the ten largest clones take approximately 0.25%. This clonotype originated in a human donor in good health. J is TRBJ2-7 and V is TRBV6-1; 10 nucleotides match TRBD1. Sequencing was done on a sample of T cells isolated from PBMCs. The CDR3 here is CAAGTGVTYEQYF. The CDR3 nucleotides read TGTGCGGCCGGGACAGGGGTCACCTACGAGCAGTACTTC.